This TCR beta chain was found in a study of chemoradiotherapy in HPV16-positive cancers. About the research overall: Candidate HPV-specific clones and shared TCR motifs came from two HPV16-positive patients.

TCRdb keeps only in-frame clones here, not all; method: immunoSEQ multiplex PCR. In the table there are a few thousand clones, roughly 89% of which are singletons. Study-wide points: Only a couple of HPV16-positive patients supplied the functional HPV-specificity definition. For HPV16-positive patients, expanding HPV-responsive T cells associated with longer recurrence-free survival. Candidate HPV-specific clones and E7-related TCR motifs grew in tumor during treatment.

Note on this clone: Its target is unknown.

Germline V gene sequence: CDR1 LNHDA, CDR2 SQIVND (reference sequence). The CDR3 has 14 residues. The V end was cut by 3 bases, the J end by 1 base, with 9 bases between. The receptor was derived from a human donor with HPV-associated anogenital cancer. Sample: tumor tissue, taken from a patient who underwent chemoradiotherapy. The chain uses TRBV19 and TRBJ1-1; D is uncertain. For the CDR3, the DNA is TGTGCCAGTAGTATGTCTGCGACGAACACTGAAGCTTTCTTT. Encoded protein: CASSMSATNTEAFF.